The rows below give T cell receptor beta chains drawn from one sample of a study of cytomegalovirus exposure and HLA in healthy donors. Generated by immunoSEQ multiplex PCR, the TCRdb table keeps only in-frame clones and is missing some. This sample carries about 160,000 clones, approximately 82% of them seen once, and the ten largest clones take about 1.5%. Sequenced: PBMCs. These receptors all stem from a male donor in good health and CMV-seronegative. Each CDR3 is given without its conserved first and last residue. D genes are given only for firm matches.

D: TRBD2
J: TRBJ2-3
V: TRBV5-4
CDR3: ASSLAGLAGVTDTQY

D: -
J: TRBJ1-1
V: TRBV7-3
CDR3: ASSLTGGAEAF

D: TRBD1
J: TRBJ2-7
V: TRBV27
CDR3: ASSVGAGGMDEQY

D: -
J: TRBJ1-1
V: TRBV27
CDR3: ASSLAGFSTEAF

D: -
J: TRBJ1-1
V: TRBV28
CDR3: ASTSSGLNTEAF

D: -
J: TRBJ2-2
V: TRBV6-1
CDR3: ASSAGTSAGELF

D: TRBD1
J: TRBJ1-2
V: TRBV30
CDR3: AWTQGALGYT

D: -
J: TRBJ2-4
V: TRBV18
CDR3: ASSPSQGRRKGNIQY

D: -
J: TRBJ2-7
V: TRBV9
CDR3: ASSDNYEQY

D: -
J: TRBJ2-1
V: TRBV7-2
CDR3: ASSSPRAGGYNEQF

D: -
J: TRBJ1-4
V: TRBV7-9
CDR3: ASSLGGLVTNEKLF

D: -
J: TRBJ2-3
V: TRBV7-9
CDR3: ASSGRGKGGTDTQY

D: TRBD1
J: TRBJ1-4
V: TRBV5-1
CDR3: ASSGDSWKNEKLF

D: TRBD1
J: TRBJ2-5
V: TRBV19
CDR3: ASNSPTGRETQY

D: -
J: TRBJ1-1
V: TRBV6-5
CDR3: ASSSPAGAPSTEAF

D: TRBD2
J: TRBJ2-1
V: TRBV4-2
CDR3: ASSQGDGTRLYNEQF

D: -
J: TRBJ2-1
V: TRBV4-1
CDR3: ASSHSSDEQF

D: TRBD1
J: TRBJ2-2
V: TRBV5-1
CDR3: ASSLGVWDRANTGELF

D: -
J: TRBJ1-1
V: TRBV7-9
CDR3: ASSPANGGRNTEAF

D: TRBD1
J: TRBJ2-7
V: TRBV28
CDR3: ASSIPPGQGAYEQY

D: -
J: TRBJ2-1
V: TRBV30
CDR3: AWSPGGTYNEQF

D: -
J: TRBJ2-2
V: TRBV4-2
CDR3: ASSQDTPDYLRGTGELF

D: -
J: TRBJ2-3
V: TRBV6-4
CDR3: ASKKGGTDTQY

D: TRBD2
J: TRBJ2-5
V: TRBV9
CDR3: ASSVVAGEGETQY

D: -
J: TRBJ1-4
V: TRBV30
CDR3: AWRGDAGKLF

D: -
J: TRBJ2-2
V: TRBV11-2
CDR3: ASSPQRYTGELF

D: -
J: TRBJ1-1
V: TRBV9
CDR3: ASSPGVVTEAF

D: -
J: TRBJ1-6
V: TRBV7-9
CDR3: STHGPTAINSPLH

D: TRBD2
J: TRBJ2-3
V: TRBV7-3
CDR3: ASSLVAVGGVSTDTQY

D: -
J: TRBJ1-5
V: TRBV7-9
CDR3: ASSPTSSNQPQH

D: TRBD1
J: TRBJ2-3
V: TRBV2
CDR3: ASSATGGPDTQY

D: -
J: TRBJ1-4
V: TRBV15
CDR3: ATSRAPGVEEKLF

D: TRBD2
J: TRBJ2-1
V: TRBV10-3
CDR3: AISESMASGKFDEQF

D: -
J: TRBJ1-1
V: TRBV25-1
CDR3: ASSESLGTEAF

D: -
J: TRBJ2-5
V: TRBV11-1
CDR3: ASRTLWQEETQY

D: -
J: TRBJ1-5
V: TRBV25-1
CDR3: ASSEFPGQPQH

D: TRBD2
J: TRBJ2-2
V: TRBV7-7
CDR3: ASSRGDSPTGELF

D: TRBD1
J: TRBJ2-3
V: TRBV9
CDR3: ASSETGTTDTQY

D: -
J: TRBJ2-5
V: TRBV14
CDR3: ASSQGGAGAETQY

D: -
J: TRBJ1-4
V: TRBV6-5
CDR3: ASRVGVDEKLF

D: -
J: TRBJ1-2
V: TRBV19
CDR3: ASSTHQGGGYT

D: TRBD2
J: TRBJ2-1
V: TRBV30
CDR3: ACPAGGYGNEQF

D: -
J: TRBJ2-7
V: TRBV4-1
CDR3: ASSPAGEDEQY

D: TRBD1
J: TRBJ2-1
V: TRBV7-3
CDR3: ASSLSSGQGFDEQF

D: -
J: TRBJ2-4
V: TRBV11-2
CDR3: ASSLDSRAAHDIQY

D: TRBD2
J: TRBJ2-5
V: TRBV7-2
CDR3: ASSRTSGTETQY

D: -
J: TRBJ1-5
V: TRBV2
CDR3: ASSRGGSNQPQH

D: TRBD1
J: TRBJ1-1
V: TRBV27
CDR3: ASSFWQGAAEAF

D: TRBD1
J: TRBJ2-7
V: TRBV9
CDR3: ASSPPDRGYEQY

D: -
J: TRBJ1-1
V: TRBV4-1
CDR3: ASSQATGSDTEAF

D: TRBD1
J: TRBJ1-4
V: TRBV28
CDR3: ASSPTPDRGGNEKLF

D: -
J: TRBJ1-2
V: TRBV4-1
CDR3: ASSPQGDYGYT

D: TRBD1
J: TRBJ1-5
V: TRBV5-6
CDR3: ASSFGQGGINQPQH

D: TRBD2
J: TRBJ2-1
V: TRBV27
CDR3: ASSLYRLAVSYNEQF

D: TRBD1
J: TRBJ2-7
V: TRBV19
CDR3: ASSIGQGHYEQY

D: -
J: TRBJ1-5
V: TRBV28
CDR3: ASNVGNQPQH

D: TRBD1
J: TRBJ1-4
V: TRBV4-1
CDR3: ASSQYRGYDEKLF

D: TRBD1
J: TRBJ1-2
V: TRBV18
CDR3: ASSRMTGDYGYT

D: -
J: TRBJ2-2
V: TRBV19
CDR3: ATLVRGGARTGELF

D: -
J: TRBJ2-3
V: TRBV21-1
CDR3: ASSKGLGTGVSDTQY